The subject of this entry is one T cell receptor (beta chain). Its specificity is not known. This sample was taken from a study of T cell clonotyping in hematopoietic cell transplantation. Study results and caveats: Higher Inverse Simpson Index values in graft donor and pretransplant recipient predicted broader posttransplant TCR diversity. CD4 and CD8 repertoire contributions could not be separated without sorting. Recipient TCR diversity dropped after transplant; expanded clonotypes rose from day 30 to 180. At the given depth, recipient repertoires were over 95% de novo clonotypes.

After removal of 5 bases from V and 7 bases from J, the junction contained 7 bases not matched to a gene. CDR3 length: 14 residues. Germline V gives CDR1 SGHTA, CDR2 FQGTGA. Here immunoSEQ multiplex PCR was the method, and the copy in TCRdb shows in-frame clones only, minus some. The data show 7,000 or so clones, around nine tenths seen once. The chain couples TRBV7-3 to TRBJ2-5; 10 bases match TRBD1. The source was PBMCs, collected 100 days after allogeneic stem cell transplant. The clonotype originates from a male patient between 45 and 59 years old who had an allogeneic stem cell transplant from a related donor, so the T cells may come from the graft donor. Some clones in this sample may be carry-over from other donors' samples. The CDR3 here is CASSTDRGLGTQYF. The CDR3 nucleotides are TGTGCCAGCAGCACAGACAGGGGGCTCGGGACCCAGTACTTC.